This TCR beta chain was profiled in a study of blood T cell repertoires in COVID-19. The overall study: The study drew acute and convalescent COVID-19 samples from the United States, Italy and Spain. In each case, the material was cDNA or gDNA derived from T cells, B-cell-depleted T cells, or PBMCs.

Original handling: Counts of nucleated cells, estimated from reference gene primer amplification, were obtained. The repertoire was sequenced with immunoSEQ multiplex PCR; TCRdb's copy has only in-frame clones and lacks some. V, J and clone size are taken as reported in that table, and D and trimming were inferred from the DNA itself. The table includes 300,000 or so clones, roughly 89% detected once. Participants, roughly 18 to 90 years old, spanned 25 or so US areas. The CDR3 contains 15 residues. Germline V gene data show CDR1 as SEHNR and CDR2 as FQNEAQ (reference sequence). Trimming cost V 1 base and J 8 bases; bases outside gene matches: 7.

The sequence came from a woman aged 50 to 65 who had been exposed to COVID-19. The chain uses TRBV7-9 and TRBJ2-1, with TRBD2 matching over 8 bases. The sample taken for sequencing was PBMCs or T cells enriched from blood (not recorded which). The DNA of the CDR3 is TGTGCCAGCAGCTTAGGACTAGCGTTGGGGGATGAGCAGTTCTTC. Protein: CASSLGLALGDEQFF. Combining the CDR3 with reference TRBV7-9 and TRBJ2-1 gives the whole variable domain DTGVSQNPRHKITKRGQNVTFRCDPISEHNRLYWYRQTLGQGPEFLTYFQNEAQLEKSRLLSDRFSAERPKGSFSTLEIQRTEQGDSAMYLCASSLGLALGDEQFFGPGTRLTVL.